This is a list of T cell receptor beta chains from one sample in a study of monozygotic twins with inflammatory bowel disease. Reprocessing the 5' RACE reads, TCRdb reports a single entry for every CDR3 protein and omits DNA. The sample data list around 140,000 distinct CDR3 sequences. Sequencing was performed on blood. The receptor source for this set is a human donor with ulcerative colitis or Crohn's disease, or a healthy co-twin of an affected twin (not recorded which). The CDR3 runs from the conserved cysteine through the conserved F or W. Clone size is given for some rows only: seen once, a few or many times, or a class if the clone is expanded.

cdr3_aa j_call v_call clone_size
CASSLMGTGGADTQYF TRBJ2-3 TRBV7-2 -
CASSLVSAGYSNQPQHF TRBJ1-5 TRBV5-5 -
CSARDPNFNWDTEAFF TRBJ1-1 TRBV20-1 -
CASSPTQGLGSYEQYF TRBJ2-7 TRBV7-8 -
CASSLGDRGSSEQYF TRBJ2-7 TRBV5-6 -
CATSGGIPFTDTQYF TRBJ2-3 TRBV24-1 -
CSASRPGISTEAFF TRBJ1-1 TRBV20-1 -
CASSVTDTYEQYF TRBJ2-7 TRBV19 -
CASSEFDSLSYEQYF TRBJ2-7 TRBV6-1 -
CSARDLSTNTGELFF TRBJ2-2 TRBV20-1 -
CASSSTGGKETQYF TRBJ2-5 TRBV7-9 -
CASSLGGLEGYEQYF TRBJ2-7 TRBV5-4 -
CSARSPGASNQPQHF TRBJ1-5 TRBV20-1 -
CASSYRSSGSRADTQYF TRBJ2-3 TRBV5-6 -
CSARDKTSGLTDTQYF TRBJ2-3 TRBV20-1 -
CASSYGGVGTSLFF TRBJ2-1 TRBV6-6 -
CSVKPAGTQYF TRBJ2-5 TRBV20-1 -
CASTRAGGLYKTQYF TRBJ2-5 TRBV12-3/TRBV12-4 -
CASSSPKYPGLEIYEQYF TRBJ2-7 TRBV5-1 medium-sized
CASSRLTSGGIKTQYF TRBJ2-5 TRBV14 -
CASSQARTANSPLHF TRBJ1-6 TRBV4-3 -
CASSINHGEKLFF TRBJ1-4 TRBV7-3 -
CASSLLGQGGEQYF TRBJ2-7 TRBV5-5 -
CASSSNYNEQFF TRBJ2-1 TRBV28 -
CASSRDRALVGYTF TRBJ1-2 TRBV7-2 -
CASSYGGSVNSRETQYF TRBJ2-5 TRBV6-5 -
CASSLALGITSGTYEQYF TRBJ2-7 TRBV12-3/TRBV12-4 -